This TCR beta chain appears in the sequencing data of a study of cytomegalovirus exposure and HLA in healthy donors. The study, taken as a whole, reports: It was only CMV serostatus that was available as immune exposure information.

V shed 4 bases and J shed 2 bases, with 17 bases lying between them. The germline V gene encodes CDR1 MGHRA and CDR2 YSYEKL. The CDR3 runs 16 residues. Comments on this clone: Its antigen is undetermined.

The study ran its PCR with 60 Vbeta and 13 Jbeta primers. Sequenced by immunoSEQ multiplex PCR; TCRdb stores in-frame clones only, minus some. The sample yields 150,000 to 250,000 clones, 70% to 85% seen once. This chain uses TRBV4-1 with TRBJ1-2; D might be TRBD1 (6 bases). This receptor was obtained from a boy aged 2-9 years in good health and CMV-seronegative. What was sequenced was PBMCs. The CDR3: CASSRSLYRENYGYTF. The CDR3 bases are TGCGCCAGCAGCCGAAGTCTATACAGGGAGAACTATGGCTACACCTTC.